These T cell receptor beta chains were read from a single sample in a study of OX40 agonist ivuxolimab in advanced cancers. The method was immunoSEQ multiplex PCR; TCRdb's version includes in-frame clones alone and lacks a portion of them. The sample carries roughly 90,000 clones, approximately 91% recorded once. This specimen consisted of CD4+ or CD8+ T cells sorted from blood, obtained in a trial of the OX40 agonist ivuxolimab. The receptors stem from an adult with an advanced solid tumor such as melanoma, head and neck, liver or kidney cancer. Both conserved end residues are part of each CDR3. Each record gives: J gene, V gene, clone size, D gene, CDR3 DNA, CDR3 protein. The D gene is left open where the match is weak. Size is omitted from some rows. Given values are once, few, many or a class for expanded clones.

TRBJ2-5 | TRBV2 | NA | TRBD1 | TGTGCCAGCAGCGGGGGACAGGGGATAGAAGAGACCCAGTACTTC | CASSGGQGIEETQYF
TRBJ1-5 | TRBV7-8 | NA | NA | TGTGCCAGCAGTATTGGCATGGGAGCTCAGCCCCAGCATTTT | CASSIGMGAQPQHF
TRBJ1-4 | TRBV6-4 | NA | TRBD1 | TGTGCCAGCAGTTACCCCGGGACAGGGAATGAAAAACTGTTTTTT | CASSYPGTGNEKLFF
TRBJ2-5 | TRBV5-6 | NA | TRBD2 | TGTGCCAGCAGCTTCCTGACTAGCGGGGCGTCCAAAGAGACCCAGTACTTC | CASSFLTSGASKETQYF
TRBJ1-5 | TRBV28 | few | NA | TGTGCCAGCAGGTCCTCAGCGTGGGGGAATCAGCCCCAGCATTTT | CASRSSAWGNQPQHF
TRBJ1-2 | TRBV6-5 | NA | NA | TGTGCCAGCAGAAACGGGGGTGGAGGAAACTATGGCTACACCTTC | CASRNGGGGNYGYTF
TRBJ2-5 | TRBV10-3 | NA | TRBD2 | TGTGCCTCCGGGCCAACCGAGACTAGCGTCCAAGAGACCCAGTACTTC | CASGPTETSVQETQYF
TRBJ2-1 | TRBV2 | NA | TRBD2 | TGTGCCAGCAGTGACACTAGCGGGAGGGGGGGCAATGAGCAGTTCTTC | CASSDTSGRGGNEQFF
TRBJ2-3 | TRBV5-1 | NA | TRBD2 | TGCGCCAGCAGCTTGGCCGGGACTAGCGGAAACACAGATACGCAGTATTTT | CASSLAGTSGNTDTQYF
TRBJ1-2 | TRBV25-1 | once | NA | TGTGCCAGCAGTGAACGGTTTGTTGGTGGCTACACCTTC | CASSERFVGGYTF
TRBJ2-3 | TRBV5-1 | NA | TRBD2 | TGCGCCAGCAGCCCGGGACTAGAAGGAGGTACGCAGTATTTT | CASSPGLEGGTQYF
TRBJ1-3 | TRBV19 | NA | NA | TGTGCCAGTAGTATGGAAGGGAGCTCTGGAAACACCATATATTTT | CASSMEGSSGNTIYF
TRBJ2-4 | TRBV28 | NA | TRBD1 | TGTGCCAGCAGCTCCGGGACAGGGGTATACATTCAGTACTTC | CASSSGTGVYIQYF
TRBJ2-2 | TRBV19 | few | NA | TGTGCCAGTACTTATACGAACACCGGGGAGCTGTTTTTT | CASTYTNTGELFF
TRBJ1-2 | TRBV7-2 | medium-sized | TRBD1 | TGTGCCAGCAGCGTCAGACAGGGGGACTATGGCTACACCTTC | CASSVRQGDYGYTF
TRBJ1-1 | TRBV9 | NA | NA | TGTGCCAGCAGCGATTACAGGGCCTGGCCGATGAACACTGAAGCTTTCTTT | CASSDYRAWPMNTEAFF
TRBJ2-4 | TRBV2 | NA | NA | TGTGCCAGCTTTGTAACCGGGGTCATTCAGTACTTC | CASFVTGVIQYF
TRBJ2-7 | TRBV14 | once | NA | TGTGCCAGCAGCCAAGGACAAGTCGAGGAGCAGTACTTC | CASSQGQVEEQYF
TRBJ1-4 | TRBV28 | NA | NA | TGTGCCAGCAGTTTCGTACCGCCTGGCGAAAAACTGTTTTTT | CASSFVPPGEKLFF
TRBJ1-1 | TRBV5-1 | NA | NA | TGCGCCAGCAGCCCGGGACCCGGATCGGATGCTTTCTTT | CASSPGPGSDAFF
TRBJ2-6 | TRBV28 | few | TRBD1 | TGTGCCAGCAGGGGGACAGACCTCTCTGGGGCCAACGTCCTGACTTTC | CASRGTDLSGANVLTF
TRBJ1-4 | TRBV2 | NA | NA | TGTGCCAGCAGCCTTGAGACAGGAACCTCAACTAATGAAAAACTGTTTTTT | CASSLETGTSTNEKLFF
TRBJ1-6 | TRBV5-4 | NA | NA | TGTGCCAGCAGCCCGCCCGGTTCGGGCAGGGATTCACCCCTCCACTTT | CASSPPGSGRDSPLHF
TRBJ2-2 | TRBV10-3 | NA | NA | TGTGCCATCAGAGGAACCGGGGAGCTGTTTTTT | CAIRGTGELFF
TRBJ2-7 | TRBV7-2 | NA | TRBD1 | TGTGCCAGCAGCTTCCCGGGACAGGGTGCCTACGAGCAGTACTTC | CASSFPGQGAYEQYF
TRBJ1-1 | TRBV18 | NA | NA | TGTGCCAGCTCACCTCTCTTGGGCCGGGGAAACACTGAAGCTTTCTTT | CASSPLLGRGNTEAFF
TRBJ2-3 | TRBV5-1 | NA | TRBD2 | TGCGCCAGCAGCTTGTATGTTAGCGGAGCGGGATCTAGCACAGATACGCAGTATTTT | CASSLYVSGAGSSTDTQYF
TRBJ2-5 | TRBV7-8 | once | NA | TGTGCCAGCAGCTTAATACAAGAGACCCAGTACTTC | CASSLIQETQYF
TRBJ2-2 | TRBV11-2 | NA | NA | TGTGCCAGCAGCCCTCTCACAGCTAATACCGGGGAGCTGTTTTTT | CASSPLTANTGELFF
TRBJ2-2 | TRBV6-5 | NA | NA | TGTGCCAGCAGATCAGGTGGCATCACCGGGGAGCTGTTTTTT | CASRSGGITGELFF
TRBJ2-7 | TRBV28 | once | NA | TGTGCCAGCAGTCTCCAATCCTCGTACTCCTACGAGCAGTACTTC | CASSLQSSYSYEQYF
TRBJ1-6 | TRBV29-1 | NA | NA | TGCAGCGTTGGACAGGCACCAAATTCACCCCTCCACTTT | CSVGQAPNSPLHF
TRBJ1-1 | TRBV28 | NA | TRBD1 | TGTGCCAGCGCCCAGACAGGGGGCGAGGGTCGGGAAGCTTTCTTT | CASAQTGGEGREAFF
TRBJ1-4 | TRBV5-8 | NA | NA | TGTGCCAGCAGCACGGACCGGGACCCTTTAACTAATGAAAAACTGTTTTTT | CASSTDRDPLTNEKLFF
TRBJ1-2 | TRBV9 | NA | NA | TGTGCCAGCAGCGTAGCCGGACAGTCTCAAACGGGGGGCTACACCTTC | CASSVAGQSQTGGYTF